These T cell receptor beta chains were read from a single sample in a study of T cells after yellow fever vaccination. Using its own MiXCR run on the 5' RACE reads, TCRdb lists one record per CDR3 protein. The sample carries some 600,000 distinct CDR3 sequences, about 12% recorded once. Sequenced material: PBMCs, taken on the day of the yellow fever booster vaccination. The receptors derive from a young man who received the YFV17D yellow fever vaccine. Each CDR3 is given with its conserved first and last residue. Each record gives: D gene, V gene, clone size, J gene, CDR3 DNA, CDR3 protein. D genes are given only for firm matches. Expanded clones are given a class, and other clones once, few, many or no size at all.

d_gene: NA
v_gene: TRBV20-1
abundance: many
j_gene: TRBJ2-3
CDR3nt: TGCAGTGCTAGAGAATTTACAGATACGCAGTATTTT
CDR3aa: CSAREFTDTQYF

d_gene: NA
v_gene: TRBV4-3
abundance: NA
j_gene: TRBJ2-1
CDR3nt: TGCGCCAGCAGGAACAATGAGCAGTTCTTC
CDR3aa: CASRNNEQFF

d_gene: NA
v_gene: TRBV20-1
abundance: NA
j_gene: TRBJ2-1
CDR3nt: TGCAGTGCTAGTACCACACAGGGCTTCGGAGGCAATGAGCAGTTCTTC
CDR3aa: CSASTTQGFGGNEQFF

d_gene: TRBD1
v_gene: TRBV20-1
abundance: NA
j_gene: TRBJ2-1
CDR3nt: TGCAGTGCGGGACAGGGTGGTTTCAATGAGCAGTTCTTC
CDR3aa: CSAGQGGFNEQFF

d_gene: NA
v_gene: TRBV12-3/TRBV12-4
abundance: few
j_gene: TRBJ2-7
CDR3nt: TGTGCCAGCAGAGGATCGGAGGGCCTGCACGAGCAGTACTTC
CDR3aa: CASRGSEGLHEQYF

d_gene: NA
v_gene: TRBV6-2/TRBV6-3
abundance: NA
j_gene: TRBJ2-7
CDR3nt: TGTGCCAGCATAGACCCCGGAGGAGGCCTCGAGCAGTACTTC
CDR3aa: CASIDPGGGLEQYF

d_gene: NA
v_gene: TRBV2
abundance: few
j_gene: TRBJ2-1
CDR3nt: TGTGCCAGCAGTGATGTTACAGAGCAGTTCTTC
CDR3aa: CASSDVTEQFF

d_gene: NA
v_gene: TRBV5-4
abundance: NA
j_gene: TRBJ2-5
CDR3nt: TGTGCCAGCAGCACTTATCTAGAGACCCAGTACTTC
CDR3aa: CASSTYLETQYF

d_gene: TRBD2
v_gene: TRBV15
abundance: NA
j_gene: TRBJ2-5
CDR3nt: TGTGCCACCAGCAGATCCCTAGCGGAGAGACGAGAGACCCAGTACTTC
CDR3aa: CATSRSLAERRETQYF

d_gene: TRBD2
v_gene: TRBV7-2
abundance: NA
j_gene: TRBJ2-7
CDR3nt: TGTGCCAGCAGCTTAGTTTTAGCGGGAGGGACGGGGGAGCAGTACTTC
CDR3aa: CASSLVLAGGTGEQYF

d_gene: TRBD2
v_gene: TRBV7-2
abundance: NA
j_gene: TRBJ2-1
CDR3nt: TGTGCCAGCAGCTCGGGACTAGCGGGGGCCAATGAGCAGTTCTTC
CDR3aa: CASSSGLAGANEQFF

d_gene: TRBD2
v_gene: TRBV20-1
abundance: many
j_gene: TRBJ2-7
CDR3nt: TGCAGTGCTAACCCTCTAGCGGGAGGGCTGGGGGAGCAGTACTTC
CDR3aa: CSANPLAGGLGEQYF

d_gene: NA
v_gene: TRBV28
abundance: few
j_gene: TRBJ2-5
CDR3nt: TGTGCCAGCAGTTTACGGCGGGCAGAGACCCAAGAGACCCAGTACTTC
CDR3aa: CASSLRRAETQETQYF

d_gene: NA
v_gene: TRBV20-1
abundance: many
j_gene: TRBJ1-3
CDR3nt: TGCAGTGCTGGGGACCGTCGCTCTGGAAACACCATATATTTT
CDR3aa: CSAGDRRSGNTIYF

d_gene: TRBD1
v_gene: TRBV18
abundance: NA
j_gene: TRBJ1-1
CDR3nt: TGTGCCAGCTCACCATTCAATTCCGGGACAGAGAACACTGAAGCTTTCTTT
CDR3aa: CASSPFNSGTENTEAFF

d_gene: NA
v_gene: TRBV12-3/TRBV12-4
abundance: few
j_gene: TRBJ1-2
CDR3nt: TGTGCCACATCCAGGGTCAGAAACTATGGCTACACCTTC
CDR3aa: CATSRVRNYGYTF

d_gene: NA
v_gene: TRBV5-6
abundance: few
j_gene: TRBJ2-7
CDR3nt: TGTGCCAGCAGCCATTACAGGAGCTCCTACGAGCAGTACTTC
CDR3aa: CASSHYRSSYEQYF

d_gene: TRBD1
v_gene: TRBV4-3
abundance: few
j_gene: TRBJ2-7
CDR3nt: TGCGCCAGCAGCAAGACCGGGACAGGGGTCGAGCAGTACTTC
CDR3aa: CASSKTGTGVEQYF

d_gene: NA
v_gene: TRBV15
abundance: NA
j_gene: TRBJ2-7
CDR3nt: TGTGCCACCAGGGCACAGAGTTCCTACGAGCAGTACTTC
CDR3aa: CATRAQSSYEQYF

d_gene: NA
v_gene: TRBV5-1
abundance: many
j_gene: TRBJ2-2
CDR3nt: TGCGCCAGCAGCTTGACCCCAGGAGGGGGGGCGAACACCGGGGAGCTGTTTTTT
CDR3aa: CASSLTPGGGANTGELFF

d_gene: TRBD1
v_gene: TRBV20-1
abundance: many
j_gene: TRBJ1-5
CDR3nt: TGCAGTGCTCCCGAGGGGGCGGAGATCAATCAGCCCCAGCATTTT
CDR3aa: CSAPEGAEINQPQHF

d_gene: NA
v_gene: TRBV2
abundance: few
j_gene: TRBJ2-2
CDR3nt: TGTGCCAGCAGTCGAAGGGGGGTTAACACCGGGGAGCTGTTTTTT
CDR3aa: CASSRRGVNTGELFF

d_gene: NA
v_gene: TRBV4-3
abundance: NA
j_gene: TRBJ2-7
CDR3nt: TGCGCCAGCAGCCAAGATAGGCGGGAGCAGTACTTC
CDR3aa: CASSQDRREQYF

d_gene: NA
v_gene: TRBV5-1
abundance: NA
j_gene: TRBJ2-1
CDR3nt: TGCGCCAGCAGCTCCGACAGCTCCTACAATGAGCAGTTCTTC
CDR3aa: CASSSDSSYNEQFF

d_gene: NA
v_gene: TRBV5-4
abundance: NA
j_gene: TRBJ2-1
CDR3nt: TGTGCCAGCAGCCCGCGGTCGACGGCCGCGGATGAGCAGTTCTTC
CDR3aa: CASSPRSTAADEQFF

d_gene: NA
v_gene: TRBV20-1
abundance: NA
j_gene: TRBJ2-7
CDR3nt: TGCAGTGCTATCTCGCCCGGGTCCTACGAGCAGTACTTC
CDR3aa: CSAISPGSYEQYF

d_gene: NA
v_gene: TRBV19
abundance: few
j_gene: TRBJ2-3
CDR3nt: TGTGCCAGTAGCCTGGGACTGAACATGGGTGATACGCAGTATTTT
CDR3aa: CASSLGLNMGDTQYF

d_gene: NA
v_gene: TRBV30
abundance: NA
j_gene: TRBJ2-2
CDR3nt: TGTGCCTGGACGTGGGGGCCGGGGACCGGGGAGCTGTTTTTT
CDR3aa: CAWTWGPGTGELFF

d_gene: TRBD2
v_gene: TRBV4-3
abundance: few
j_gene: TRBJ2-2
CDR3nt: TGCGCCAGCAGTGCCGGGACTAGCGGGGGAGACACCGGGGAGCTGTTTTTT
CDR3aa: CASSAGTSGGDTGELFF

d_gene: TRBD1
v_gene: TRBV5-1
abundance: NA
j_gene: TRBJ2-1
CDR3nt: TGCGCCAGCAGCTCCTCCAGGGGGCTGGAGCAGTTCTTC
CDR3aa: CASSSSRGLEQFF

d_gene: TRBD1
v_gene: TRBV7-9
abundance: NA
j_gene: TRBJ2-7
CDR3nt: TGTGCCAGCAGCTTAGCGGGACAGGGGACCTCCTACGAGCAGTACTTC
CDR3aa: CASSLAGQGTSYEQYF

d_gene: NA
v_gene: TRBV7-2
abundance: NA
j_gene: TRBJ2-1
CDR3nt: TGTGCCATCAGATCAGGGGAAGAGCAGTTCTTC
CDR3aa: CAIRSGEEQFF

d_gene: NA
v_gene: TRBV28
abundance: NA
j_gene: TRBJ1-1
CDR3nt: TGTGCCAGCAGAATGACAGTGAACACTGAAGCTTTCTTT
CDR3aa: CASRMTVNTEAFF

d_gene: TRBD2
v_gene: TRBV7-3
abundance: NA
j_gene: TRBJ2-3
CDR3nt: TGTGCCAGCAGCCTTGACCCCCCTAGCGGGGTCCGGGATACGCAGTATTTT
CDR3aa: CASSLDPPSGVRDTQYF

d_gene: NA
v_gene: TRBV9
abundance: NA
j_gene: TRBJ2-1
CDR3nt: TGTGCCAGCAGCCCCCGGCAGAGCTCCTACAATGAGCAGTTCTTC
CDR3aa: CASSPRQSSYNEQFF

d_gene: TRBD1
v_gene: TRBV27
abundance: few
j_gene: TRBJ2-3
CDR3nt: TGTGCCAGCAGTTTAAGTGACAGGGCCCTTGTAGATACGCAGTATTTT
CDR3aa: CASSLSDRALVDTQYF

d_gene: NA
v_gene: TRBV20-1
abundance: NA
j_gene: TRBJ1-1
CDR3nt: TGCAGTGCCCACCAACCGGGTCACCAGGTTTTCCACACTGAAGCTTTCTTT
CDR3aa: CSAHQPGHQVFHTEAFF

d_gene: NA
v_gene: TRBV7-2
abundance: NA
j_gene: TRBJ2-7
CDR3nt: TGTGCCAGCAGCTTAGCTGGGGTAGCCCCTACGAGGTACTTC
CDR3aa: CASSLAGVAPTRYF

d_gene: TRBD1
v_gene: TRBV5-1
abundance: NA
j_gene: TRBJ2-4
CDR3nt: TGCGCCACTTCCGGGACAGAAAACATTCAGTACTTC
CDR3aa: CATSGTENIQYF

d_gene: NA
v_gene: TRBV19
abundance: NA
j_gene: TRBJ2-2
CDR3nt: TGTGCCAGTAGGATGATTAACACCGGGGAGCTGTTTTTT
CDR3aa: CASRMINTGELFF

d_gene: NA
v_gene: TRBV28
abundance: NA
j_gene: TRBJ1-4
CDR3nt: TGTGCCAGCAGTTTAGTATTACAGGGCGGCGAAAAACTGTTTTTT
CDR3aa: CASSLVLQGGEKLFF

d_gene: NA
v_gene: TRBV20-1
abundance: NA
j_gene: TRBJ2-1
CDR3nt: TGCAGTGCTAGAGCATCCGGGGAGCAGTTCTTC
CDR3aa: CSARASGEQFF